This record looks at one T cell receptor (beta chain) sequence and its context. These data originate in a study of blood T cell repertoires in COVID-19. Across the whole study: Samples taken during acute and convalescent COVID-19 were collected in the United States, Italy and Spain. PBMCs, B-cell-depleted T cells, or T cells were the source of the cDNA or gDNA that made up the material.

Authors' methods: Estimated nucleated cell counts came from reference gene primer amplification. TCRdb's table, derived via immunoSEQ multiplex PCR, lists solely in-frame clones and lacks some. V and J calls and clone size follow that table, whereas D and trimming were derived from the DNA. The sample yields 250,000 to 300,000 clones, roughly 87% seen once. The V and J ends lost 3 bases and 8 bases respectively, with 18 bases between them. Germline CDR1 is DFQATT and CDR2 is SNEGSKA (reference sequence). The CDR3 contains 14 residues. The sample comprised peripheral blood. The receptor was isolated from a woman aged 50 to 60 who had recovered from COVID-19. The V and J genes are TRBV20-1 and TRBJ2-3; D is perhaps TRBD2 (5 bases). CDR3 bases: TGCAGTGCTAGTGGCGGGCCCTCCCCGGGTACGCAGTATTTT. It codes for CSASGGPSPGTQYF.